Listed here are 20 T cell receptor beta chains from one sample, sequenced in a study of Ad26.COV2.S vaccination and SARS-CoV-2 variants. Stated treatment: about 20 received Ad26.COV2.S at low or high dose, single or two shots; about five received placebo; per-sample allocation not given. Collection of samples fell on day 63 after the first vaccine or placebo injection. Sequencing used immunoSEQ multiplex PCR; TCRdb keeps in-frame clones, though not all of them. The table lists about 450,000 clones, 75% to 90% of them singletons, with just over 2.5% in the top ten. Source: peripheral blood, taken in a trial of Ad26.COV2.S vaccine versus placebo. The receptors were sampled from a person between 18 and 60 years old who received the Ad26.COV2.S COVID-19 vaccine or a placebo.

This clone was counted once. J is TRBJ2-1 and V is TRBV15; 10 bases match TRBD2. CDR3 length equals 18 residues. CDR1 is LNHNV and CDR2 is YYDKDF in the germline V gene (reference sequence). J gave up 0 bases and V 0 bases, and 5 bases lay outside the gene matches. Here the CDR3 DNA reads TGTGCCACCAGCAGAGATATAGCGGGGGGCCACTCCTACAATGAGCAGTTCTTC. Its translation is CATSRDIAGGHSYNEQFF.

The chain links TRBV4-2 to TRBJ2-1, with D hard to call. V was shortened by 1 base and J by 10 bases, with 11 bases between the two germline ends. The CDR3 totals 13 residues. From germline, CDR1 is LGHNA and CDR2 YNFKEQ. This chain's CDR3 is CASSQAAETEQFF. For the CDR3, the DNA is TGTGCCAGCAGCCAAGCGGCGGAAACCGAGCAGTTCTTC.

The chain employs TRBV5-6 and TRBJ1-5; D is unclear. This CDR3 is built from 13 residues. The V gene lost 0 bases and the J gene lost 4 bases, with 5 bases spanning the gap. The V gene's germline CDR1 is SGHDT and CDR2 YYEEEE. In DNA, the CDR3 is TGTGCCAGCAGCTTGGCGGGGAATCAGCCCCAGCATTTT. It yields the protein CASSLAGNQPQHF.

The chain recombines TRBV2 with TRBJ2-7; 7 nucleotides align to TRBD1. The CDR3 is made up of 14 amino acids. Germline loops: CDR1 SNHLY, CDR2 FYNNEI. The V and J ends lost 6 bases and 2 bases, in that order; junction bases with no gene match: 7. The CDR3: CASRYRGATYEQYF. CDR3 DNA sequence: TGTGCCAGCAGGTACAGGGGCGCTACCTACGAGCAGTACTTC. The variable domain in full, completed from reference TRBV2 and TRBJ2-7, reads EPEVTQTPSHQVTQMGQEVILRCVPISNHLYFYWYRQILGQKVEFLVSFYNNEISEKSEIFDDQFSVERPDGSNFTLKIRSTKLEDSAMYFCASRYRGATYEQYFGPGTRLTVT.

The chain employs TRBV19 and TRBJ1-4; maybe TRBD1 (5 bases). V was cut by 9 bases and J by 3 bases, with 11 bases left in between. There are 13 residues in the CDR3. Germline CDR1 and CDR2: LNHDA and SQIVND (reference sequence). CDR3 sequence: CARVGRSNEKLFF. The CDR3 nucleotides read TGTGCCAGGGTGGGACGATCTAATGAAAAACTGTTTTTT.

The rearrangement links TRBV7-9 to TRBJ2-2; D remains ambiguous. The CDR3 is 13 amino acids. The V gene's germline CDR1 is SEHNR and CDR2 FQNEAQ (reference sequence). V was shortened by 3 bases and J by 4 bases, with 6 bases between the two germline ends. The CDR3 nucleotides are TGTGCCAGCAGCTTTCGGCCCACCGGGGAGCTGTTTTTT. It yields the protein CASSFRPTGELFF.

This clone appeared once. The chain employs TRBV28 and TRBJ1-1; D not resolved. Germline CDR1 and CDR2: MDHEN and SYDVKM. V dropped 7 bases and J dropped 1 base, with 4 bases sitting between them. The CDR3 covers 11 residues. The CDR3 loop reads CASTGNTEAFF. DNA for the CDR3: TGTGCCAGCACAGGGAACACTGAAGCTTTCTTT.

The genes are TRBV5-4 and TRBJ2-2; 14 positions match TRBD2. V was clipped by 4 bases and J by 7 bases; unmatched bases: 9. CDR1 SGHNT and CDR2 YYREEE come from the germline V gene (reference sequence). The CDR3 totals 17 residues. The CDR3 sequence is CASSRGLAGDPSGELFF. The CDR3 DNA reads TGTGCCAGCAGCAGGGGACTAGCGGGGGATCCAAGCGGGGAGCTGTTTTTT.

The rearrangement uses TRBV5-1 and TRBJ2-2, with a weak D call TRBD1 (6 bases). V lost 0 bases and J lost 2, with 8 bases in between. Per the germline V gene, CDR1 is SGHRS and CDR2 is YFSETQ. This CDR3 is 15 amino acids long. In DNA, the CDR3 is TGCGCCAGCAGCTTGGACAGGGTCAACACCGGGGAGCTGTTTTTT. Translating gives CASSLDRVNTGELFF.

The V gene is TRBV27, the J gene TRBJ2-3; the D is unclear. Germline V gene sequence: CDR1 MNHEY, CDR2 SMNVEV (reference sequence). Deletions cut 6 bases from V and 0 bases from J, with 22 bases between. CDR3 length: 18 amino acids. The CDR3 nucleotides read TGTGCCAGCAGATATAAGGGTTTTGTCCTTTCTAGCACAGATACGCAGTATTTT. Its translation: CASRYKGFVLSSTDTQYF.

The chain links TRBV5-4 to TRBJ1-1; D ambiguous. V was trimmed by 4 bases and J by 1 base, leaving 11 bases between them. Germline V gene lookup returns CDR1 SGHNT and CDR2 YYREEE (reference sequence). The CDR3 loop spans 14 amino acids. The CDR3 sequence is CASSRTTANTEAFF. CDR3 sequence (DNA): TGTGCCAGCAGCCGCACTACAGCGAACACTGAAGCTTTCTTT.

The chain carries TRBV21-1 and TRBJ1-3; TRBD1, the table's D call, was not compared with the DNA. TRBV21-1 is listed as a pseudogene. There are 19 residues in the CDR3. The CDR3 reads CASSNTADRGRPITNTIYF. The CDR3 DNA reads TGTGCCAGCAGCAATACGGCCGACAGGGGACGCCCCATTACAAACACCATATATTTT.

V gene TRBV7-3 combines with J gene TRBJ2-1; TRBD2 might be the D (7 bases). Germline V CDR1 and CDR2: SGHTA, FQGTGA. The CDR3 length is 12 residues. V was pared by 4 bases and J by 10 bases, with 11 bases between. The CDR3: CASSSSGGEQFF. The CDR3 DNA follows: TGTGCCAGCAGCTCTTCGGGGGGCGAGCAGTTCTTC.

The V and J genes are TRBV7-9 and TRBJ2-1, with D possibly TRBD2 on 7 matching bases. Germline lookup yields CDR1 SEHNR and CDR2 FQNEAQ (reference sequence). This CDR3 spans 15 amino acids. Trimming took 1 base from V and 7 from J, leaving 14 bases between them. This CDR3 reads CASSLVGGAENEQFF. CDR3 bases: TGTGCCAGCAGCTTAGTTGGGGGGGCTGAAAATGAGCAGTTCTTC.

V and J are TRBV12-3 or TRBV12-4 and TRBJ1-2; the D gene is possibly TRBD1 (5 bases). The V and J ends lost 2 bases and 8 bases respectively, with 9 bases between them. The CDR3 loop spans 12 amino acids. The DNA of the CDR3 is TGTGCCAGCAGTTTAACAGGCCGGGGCTACACCTTC. Protein: CASSLTGRGYTF.

The chain's CDR3 is CASSYSQNQPQHF. CDR3 DNA: TGTGCCAGCAGTTACTCCCAAAATCAGCCCCAGCATTTT. The J gene is TRBJ1-5, the V gene TRBV6-6; no reliable D call. The germline V gene encodes CDR1 MNHNY and CDR2 SVGAGI (reference sequence). Trimming left V 0 bases short and J 4 bases short, with 4 bases between. CDR3 length: 13 residues.

This chain connects TRBV3-1 (or the pseudogene TRBV3-2) to TRBJ1-3; D is uncertain. V lost 3 bases, J lost 4 bases, and 7 bases lay in between. Germline V gives CDR1 LGHDT, CDR2 YNNKEL (reference sequence). The CDR3 has 13 residues. The chain's CDR3 is CASSHLWGNTIYF. The CDR3 nucleotides are TGTGCCAGCAGCCACCTTTGGGGAAACACCATATATTTT.

This chain uses TRBV7-2 with TRBJ2-1; D ambiguous. V lost 1 base to trimming and J lost 10 bases, with 14 bases between them. Germline CDR1 SGHTA, CDR2 FQGNSA. The CDR3 has 14 residues. Here the CDR3 reads CASSLGFGTGEQFF. As DNA, the CDR3 is TGTGCCAGCAGCTTAGGGTTTGGTACTGGAGAGCAGTTCTTC.

The chain recombines TRBV3-1 (or the pseudogene TRBV3-2) with TRBJ2-5; the match to TRBD2 covers 7 bases. The V segment lost 4 bases and the J segment 3 bases; nucleotides outside the gene matches: 5. The length of the CDR3 is 14 residues. CDR1 LGHDT and CDR2 YNNKEL come from the germline V gene (reference sequence). The CDR3 bases are TGTGCCAGCAGCCGCGCTAGCGGCAAAGAGACCCAGTACTTC. This sequence encodes CASSRASGKETQYF.

CDR3 protein: CASSQAAGGWRSTGELFF. In DNA form, the CDR3 reads TGTGCCAGCAGCCAAGCCGCCGGGGGCTGGAGAAGCACCGGGGAGCTGTTTTTT. The V gene is TRBV4-2, the J gene TRBJ2-2; D could derive from TRBD1 or TRBD2 (6 bases each). Between the trimmed V and J ends, which lost 1 base and 4 bases, there was a span of 19 bases. The germline gives CDR1 LGHNA, CDR2 YNFKEQ. The CDR3 is 18 amino acids.